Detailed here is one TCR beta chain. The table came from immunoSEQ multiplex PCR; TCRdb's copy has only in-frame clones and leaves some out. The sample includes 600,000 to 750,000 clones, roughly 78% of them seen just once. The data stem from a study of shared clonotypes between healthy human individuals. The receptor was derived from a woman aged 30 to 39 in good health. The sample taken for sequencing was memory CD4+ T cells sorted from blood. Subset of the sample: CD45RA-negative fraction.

The CDR3, as DNA: TGTGCCAGCAGTGAAGCGGGGACGGGGAACACTGAAGCTTTCTTT. It encodes CASSEAGTGNTEAFF. The chain uses TRBV6-1 and TRBJ1-1; possibly TRBD1 for D (5 bases). The V end was cut by 0 bases, the J end by 1 base, with 9 bases between. The CDR3 sequence is 15 residues long. The germline gives CDR1 MNHNS, CDR2 SASEGT.